This T cell receptor (beta chain) was observed in a study of cytomegalovirus exposure and HLA in healthy donors. Study observations and caveats: Most TCRs appeared rarely, but some public TCRs recurred in many donors. For presence/absence analyses, sequencing depth was assumed to be roughly uniform across donors. Later analysis suggested links between common viral pathogens and several top significant clusters.

The PCR had 60 Vbeta and 13 Jbeta primers. Per the original data handling: In a later analysis, the count reached roughly 80 million unique TCR beta chains, with around 11 million shared. The protocol was immunoSEQ multiplex PCR, while the TCRdb copy is restricted to in-frame clones and leaves out a portion. The V and J calls and clone size are taken from that table; D and trimming were inferred from the DNA. The table lists about 120,000 clones, about 80% of them singletons. With regard to this clone: Its matching antigen is unknown.

The V segment lost 0 bases and the J segment 5 bases; nucleotides outside the gene matches: 4. Germline CDR1 reads SGHNT; CDR2 reads YENEEA. The CDR3 contains 15 residues. The rearrangement uses TRBV11-3 and TRBJ2-1, with 7 bases lining up with TRBD2. What was sequenced was PBMCs. The sequence was collected from a woman between 40 and 55 years old in good health and CMV-seropositive. The CDR3 DNA follows: TGTGCCAGCAGCTTAGAAGGCCGGGGGGACAATGAGCAGTTCTTC. Its protein product is CASSLEGRGDNEQFF.